These 29 T cell receptor beta chains originate from one sample sequenced in a study of blood T cell repertoires in COVID-19. The method was immunoSEQ multiplex PCR; TCRdb's version includes in-frame clones alone and lacks a portion of them. The sample consists of roughly 250,000 clones, about 89% of them appearing once. Material: PBMCs or T cells enriched from blood (not recorded which). These receptors all come from a man between 40 and 49 years old who had recovered from COVID-19.

The V gene is TRBV7-9, the J gene TRBJ2-1; maybe TRBD1 (5 bases). Between the trimmed V and J ends, which lost 5 bases and 2 bases, there was a span of 16 bases. Germline-derived CDR1 and CDR2 are SEHNR and FQNEAQ (reference sequence). CDR3 length: 16 amino acids. The CDR3 protein is CASSLGAGITYNEQFF. The CDR3 nucleotides are TGTGCCAGCAGCCTCGGCGCAGGGATAACCTACAATGAGCAGTTCTTC.

The rearrangement links TRBV6-5 to TRBJ2-5, with 10 positions matching TRBD1. The trim removed 6 bases at V and 1 base at J, leaving 8 bases unmatched. The germline V gene encodes CDR1 MNHEY and CDR2 SVGAGI. The CDR3 totals 16 residues. The CDR3 coding sequence is TGTGCCAGCAGCTACCGGACAGGGGGTCCCCAAGAGACCCAGTACTTC. This gives the protein CASSYRTGGPQETQYF.

This sequence joins TRBV4-3 and TRBJ2-7, with a possible D match to TRBD2 (6 bases). The V end was cut by 0 bases, the J end by 0 bases, with 18 bases between. The CDR3 totals 18 residues. Germline V gene data show CDR1 as LGHNA and CDR2 as YSLEER. CDR3: CASSQDRLAVLSSYEQYF. For the CDR3, the DNA is TGCGCCAGCAGCCAAGATCGATTAGCGGTTTTGAGCTCCTACGAGCAGTACTTC.

The CDR3 nucleotides are TGTGCCAGCAGTCGAGGACAGGGTCTGGGCCAAGAGACCCAGTACTTC. Its protein is CASSRGQGLGQETQYF. The V and J genes are TRBV27 and TRBJ2-5; TRBD1 agrees at 8 bases. Germline assignment: CDR1 MNHEY and CDR2 SMNVEV (reference sequence). There are 16 residues in the CDR3. V trimming: 5 bases; J trimming: 1 base; junction bases outside the gene matches: 9.

This chain connects TRBV12-3 or TRBV12-4 to TRBJ1-1, with D hard to call. Trimming took off 6 bases at V and 11 bases at J, with 16 bases between the two ends. The length of the CDR3 is 12 residues. This chain's CDR3 is CASSHRGWVAFF. CDR3 sequence (DNA): TGTGCCAGCAGCCACCGAGGGTGGGTTGCTTTCTTT.

This chain joins TRBV7-9 and TRBJ2-1; 10 bases fit TRBD1. Germline lookup yields CDR1 SEHNR and CDR2 FQNEAQ (reference sequence). V lost 1 base, J lost 4 bases, and 1 base stayed unmatched. This CDR3 has 15 residues. The CDR3, as DNA: TGTGCCAGCAGCTTAGGACAGGGGGCTTACAATGAGCAGTTCTTC. This encodes CASSLGQGAYNEQFF.

This chain connects TRBV5-6 to TRBJ2-3; 13 bases match TRBD2. CDR3 length: 19 residues. The germline gives CDR1 SGHDT, CDR2 YYEEEE. The ends lost 3 bases at V and 1 base at J; junction bases unmatched: 11. The CDR3: CASSSFFTSGGVRTDTQYF. In nucleotides, the CDR3 is TGTGCCAGCAGCTCTTTCTTTACTAGCGGGGGGGTCCGCACAGATACGCAGTATTTT.

The chain has TRBV5-1 and TRBJ2-1, with 11 bases that match TRBD2. CDR1 is SGHRS, CDR2 YFSETQ, per germline. The CDR3 sequence is 16 residues long. After removal of 7 bases from V and 2 bases from J, the junction contained 8 bases not matched to a gene. CDR3 region: CASSTSGSVTYNEQFF. CDR3 DNA sequence: TGCGCCAGCTCCACTAGCGGGAGTGTCACCTACAATGAGCAGTTCTTC. Combining the CDR3 with reference TRBV5-1 and TRBJ2-1 gives the whole variable domain KAGVTQTPRYLIKTRGQQVTLSCSPISGHRSVSWYQQTPGQGLQFLFEYFSETQRNKGNFPGRFSGRQFSNSRSEMNVSTLELGDSALYLCASSTSGSVTYNEQFFGPGTRLTVL.

V and J are TRBV11-1 and TRBJ2-1, with 8 bases lining up with TRBD2. With 5 bases clipped from V and 3 bases from J, the junction kept 6 bases outside the gene matches. The germline V gene encodes CDR1 SGHAT and CDR2 FQDESV (reference sequence). The CDR3 totals 15 residues. CDR3 bases: TGTGCCAGCAGCGTAACTAGCGGATACTACAATGAGCAGTTCTTC. Amino acids: CASSVTSGYYNEQFF.

This chain links TRBV19 with TRBJ2-3; no definite D call. Per the germline V gene, CDR1 is LNHDA and CDR2 is SQIVND (reference sequence). The CDR3 extends over 15 amino acids. The ends were cut back, 1 base at V and 0 bases at J, with 8 bases in the middle. The CDR3 loop reads CASSIAFTSTDTQYF. The DNA for the CDR3 is TGTGCCAGTAGTATAGCCTTTACTAGCACAGATACGCAGTATTTT.

There are a few counts of this clone. The rearrangement uses TRBV9 and TRBJ2-2; D is possibly TRBD2 (5 bases). The CDR3 spans 14 residues. The germline V and J ends were trimmed by 4 bases and 1 base, with 8 bases remaining between them. Germline V gene lookup returns CDR1 SGDLS and CDR2 YYNGEE. The CDR3 is CASSPGKNTGELFF. The DNA of the CDR3 is TGTGCCAGCAGCCCCGGGAAGAACACCGGGGAGCTGTTTTTT.

The chain uses TRBV11-2 and TRBJ2-7; perhaps TRBD1 as D (7 bases). CDR3 size: 15 residues. The germline CDR1 and CDR2 sequences are SGHAT and FQNNGV. V lost 7 bases, J lost 10 bases, and 26 bases lay in between. The CDR3 DNA reads as TGTGCCAGCACCCAGGGGGGACTCACGACTACTGAACAGTACTTC. Its protein product is CASTQGGLTTTEQYF. The whole variable domain, filled in from reference TRBV11-2 and TRBJ2-7, reads EAGVAQSPRYKIIEKRQSVAFWCNPISGHATLYWYQQILGQGPKLLIQFQNNGVVDDSQLPKDRFSAERLKGVDSTLKIQPAKLEDSAVYLCASTQGGLTTTEQYFGPGTRLTVT.

The chain links TRBV7-6 to TRBJ2-5; 9 bases match TRBD2. The V and J ends lost 0 bases and 5 bases, in that order; junction bases with no gene match: 7. This CDR3 comprises 16 residues. Germline values: CDR1 SGHVS, CDR2 FNYEAQ. The CDR3 DNA reads as TGTGCCAGCAGCTTAGCGGCTAGCGGGAACGGGGAGACCCAGTACTTC. Its protein product is CASSLAASGNGETQYF.

The chain employs TRBV14 and TRBJ2-3, with D perhaps matching TRBD1 (5 bases). The CDR3 consists of 15 residues. Germline values: CDR1 SGHDN, CDR2 FVKESK. Trimming removed 3 bases at V and 4 bases at J, with 14 bases between. Written as DNA, the CDR3 is TGTGCCAGCAGCCAGGTCGTGGCGACAGCAGATACGCAGTATTTT. It specifies CASSQVVATADTQYF.

The CDR3 bases are TGTGCCAGTAGTATAGGGGGGCTCATGAACACTGAAGCTTTCTTT. It translates to CASSIGGLMNTEAFF. This chain links TRBV19 with TRBJ1-1, with D perhaps matching TRBD1 (6 bases). The V end lost 1 base, the J end lost 0 bases, and 9 bases lay between the germline ends. Germline CDR1 reads LNHDA; CDR2 reads SQIVND (reference sequence). The CDR3 consists of 15 residues.

V and J are TRBV7-3 and TRBJ1-1, with D uncertain. Trimming shortened V by 2 bases and J by 0 bases, and 13 bases separated the two germline ends. Germline-derived CDR1 and CDR2 are SGHTA and FQGTGA. This CDR3 has 16 amino acids. The CDR3 reads CASSLEGRRVNTEAFF. The DNA of the CDR3 is TGTGCCAGCAGCTTAGAAGGGAGACGGGTGAACACTGAAGCTTTCTTT.

The rearrangement uses TRBV5-1 and TRBJ2-5, with 7 bases fitting TRBD1. Germline values: CDR1 SGHRS, CDR2 YFSETQ. After removal of 4 bases from V and 5 bases from J, the junction contained 11 bases not matched to a gene. The CDR3 is 15 amino acids. The CDR3 bases are TGCGCCAGCAGCCTCAACACAGGGGAAGGGGAGACCCAGTACTTC. Amino acid sequence: CASSLNTGEGETQYF.

The chain has TRBV6-1 and TRBJ1-6; weak D call: TRBD1 (6 bases). The CDR3 is made up of 16 amino acids. The germline V and J ends were trimmed by 2 bases and 8 bases, with 16 bases remaining between them. CDR1 is MNHNS, CDR2 SASEGT, per germline. The CDR3 DNA reads as TGTGCCAGCAGTGAACGGGGGGCGGGTATCGATTCACCCCTCCACTTT. Translation: CASSERGAGIDSPLHF.

The CDR3 protein is CASSLTSGYTGELFF. CDR3 in DNA: TGTGCCAGCAGCTTAACTAGCGGATACACCGGGGAGCTGTTTTTT. V gene TRBV11-2 combines with J gene TRBJ2-2, with 8 bases lining up with TRBD2. Germline V gene data show CDR1 as SGHAT and CDR2 as FQNNGV. There are 15 residues in the CDR3. V lost 2 bases, J lost 3 bases, and 2 bases stayed unmatched.

V gene TRBV5-1 combines with J gene TRBJ2-5, with D tentatively TRBD2 (5 bases). This CDR3 has 14 residues. CDR1 is SGHRS, CDR2 YFSETQ, per germline. The V end lost 4 bases, the J end lost 2 bases, and 12 bases lay between the germline ends. The CDR3 DNA sequence: TGCGCCAGCAGCCCCGTACTAGGGCAAGAGACCCAGTACTTC. Translating it yields CASSPVLGQETQYF. The variable domain in full, completed from reference TRBV5-1 and TRBJ2-5, reads KAGVTQTPRYLIKTRGQQVTLSCSPISGHRSVSWYQQTPGQGLQFLFEYFSETQRNKGNFPGRFSGRQFSNSRSEMNVSTLELGDSALYLCASSPVLGQETQYFGPGTRLLVL.

This chain links TRBV9 with TRBJ2-7; D perhaps matches TRBD2 (6 bases). This CDR3 comprises 14 residues. The V end was cut by 4 bases, the J end by 7 bases, with 18 bases between. Germline V lookup: CDR1 SGDLS, CDR2 YYNGEE. The CDR3 nucleotides read TGTGCCAGCAGCTATCTCCCGGGCGGGGAAGAGCAGTACTTC. Translation: CASSYLPGGEEQYF.

Here the CDR3 reads CASSLLRGPVEQPQHF. The DNA for the CDR3 is TGTGCCAGCAGCTTACTCAGGGGCCCAGTAGAACAGCCCCAGCATTTT. V is TRBV7-9 and J is TRBJ1-5, with D possibly being TRBD1 (6 bases). CDR1 is SEHNR and CDR2 is FQNEAQ in the germline V gene (reference sequence). The CDR3 loop spans 16 amino acids. V lost 2 bases to trimming and J lost 7 bases, with 18 bases between them.

This clone was observed a single time. CDR3 nucleotide sequence: TGTGCCAGCAGCCCCCGTAGGACAGGGGTTAGCAATCAGCCCCAGCATTTT. Translation: CASSPRRTGVSNQPQHF. This rearrangement joins TRBV7-2 to TRBJ1-5; TRBD1 agrees at 9 bases. J was trimmed by 0 bases and V by 5 bases; bases with no gene match: 8. This CDR3 is built from 17 residues. Germline V CDR1 and CDR2: SGHTA, FQGNSA.

This clone was recorded a few times. The chain carries TRBV15 and TRBJ1-5; tentative D call: TRBD1 (6 bases). V lost 5 bases, J lost 1 base, and 12 bases lay in between. CDR3 length: 15 amino acids. Germline V lookup: CDR1 LNHNV, CDR2 YYDKDF (reference sequence). This CDR3 reads CATSGGGASNQPQHF. CDR3 DNA sequence: TGTGCCACCAGCGGAGGGGGAGCGAGCAATCAGCCCCAGCATTTT.

This chain connects TRBV7-2 to TRBJ2-7; TRBD2 might be the D (6 bases). This CDR3 is built from 15 residues. CDR1 is SGHTA, CDR2 FQGNSA, per germline. Between the trimmed V and J ends, which lost 8 bases and 4 bases, there was a span of 21 bases. CDR3 in amino acids: CASPEERVLFYEQYF. DNA of the CDR3: TGTGCCAGCCCAGAAGAGCGGGTCTTGTTTTACGAGCAGTACTTC. Combining the CDR3 with reference TRBV7-2 and TRBJ2-7 gives the whole variable domain GAGVSQSPSNKVTEKGKDVELRCDPISGHTALYWYRQSLGQGLEFLIYFQGNSAPDKSGLPSDRFSAERTGGSVSTLTIQRTQQEDSAVYLCASPEERVLFYEQYFGPGTRLTVT.

This clone showed up just a few times. The chain has TRBV5-4 and TRBJ2-1; 9 bases line up with TRBD2. Trimming at V came to 4 bases and at J to 9 bases, leaving 20 bases not matched to a gene. The CDR3 is made up of 18 amino acids. CDR1 is SGHNT and CDR2 is YYREEE in the germline V gene (reference sequence). CDR3 in DNA: TGTGCCAGCAGCCCCCGACTGGGCGGGGGGGCCGGAGTCGGTGAGCAGTTCTTC. Translation gives CASSPRLGGGAGVGEQFF.

The J gene is TRBJ2-6, the V gene TRBV18; perhaps TRBD1 as D (6 bases). Per the germline V gene, CDR1 is KGHSH and CDR2 is LQKENI. This CDR3 region has 18 residues. V lost 3 bases and J lost 1, with 16 bases in between. For the CDR3, the DNA is TGTGCCAGCTCACCCATGACAGGCCACCTATCTGGGGCCAACGTCCTGACTTTC. Its translation: CASSPMTGHLSGANVLTF.

The V call is TRBV5-1, the J call TRBJ2-2; D gene uncertain. The germline V and J ends were trimmed by 1 base and 1 base, with 5 bases remaining between them. Germline V gives CDR1 SGHRS, CDR2 YFSETQ. The CDR3 is 14 amino acids. As DNA, the CDR3 is TGCGCCAGCAGCTTGAACTGGAACACCGGGGAGCTGTTTTTT. Protein: CASSLNWNTGELFF.

This clone occurred once. The chain couples TRBV24-1 to TRBJ2-7, with 9 bases matching TRBD1. The CDR3 contains 14 residues. V shed 7 bases, J shed 3 bases, and the junction held 6 bases outside the gene matches. In germline, CDR1 is KGHDR, CDR2 SFDVKD. The CDR3 loop is CATSSGTGIYEQYF. DNA of the CDR3: TGTGCCACCAGCTCCGGGACAGGGATCTACGAGCAGTACTTC.